This T cell receptor (beta chain) was obtained from a study of blood T cell repertoires in COVID-19. Using immunoSEQ multiplex PCR, the repertoire was profiled, and TCRdb retains in-frame clones only, with some absent. The profile shows around 70,000 clones, 80% of them singletons. What was sequenced was peripheral blood. This TCR came from a man aged 65-85 years who had recovered from COVID-19.

The chain's CDR3 is CASSTGQGRTQYF. The CDR3, as DNA: TGTGCCAGCAGTACGGGACAGGGGAGGACCCAGTACTTC. This chain connects TRBV2 to TRBJ2-5; 10 nucleotides line up with TRBD1. The germline V gene encodes CDR1 SNHLY and CDR2 FYNNEI. This CDR3 has 13 residues. The V and J ends lost 5 bases and 7 bases, in that order; junction bases with no gene match: 4.